The clone carrying this T cell receptor (beta chain) was counted a few times. Its specificity is not known. In TCRdb, the RT-PCR reads were re-called with MiXCR into one record per CDR3 protein. The data show hundreds of thousands of distinct CDR3 sequences, less than 10% seen once. This entry comes from a study of response to subunit inactivated influenza vaccine. Overall study findings and caveats: Authors suggested seasonal influenza vaccinations each recruit few new T cells.

The germline V gene encodes CDR1 SGDLS and CDR2 YYNGEE. The CDR3 is 16 residues long. V shed 4 bases and J shed 3 bases, with 19 bases lying between them. The chain links TRBV9 to TRBJ1-2; TRBD1 might be the D (5 bases). This material consisted of PBMCs from blood, taken roughly 24 months after vaccination. The origin of this receptor is a man aged 50 to 75 who received an inactivated influenza vaccine. Here the CDR3 reads CASSPSGGSVYYGYTF. Here the CDR3 DNA reads TGTGCCAGCAGCCCGAGCGGGGGATCTGTGTACTATGGCTACACCTTC.